This T cell receptor beta chain was sequenced during a study of control samples from healthy donors and cancer patients (dated by TCRdb to the early 2020s). Library preparation used the immunoSEQ multiplex PCR assay. Not all clones reach the TCRdb copy of this immuneACCESS table, which keeps in-frame sequences only. Checked studies attribute under half of the gap to unresolved V genes and leave the rest unexplained. This sample comprises around 100,000 clones, roughly 88% of them detected only once. The leading ten clones occupy roughly 13% of the sample. The germline V and J ends show losses of 1 base and 7 bases respectively, and no gene match explains 4 bases of the junction. CDR1 LGHDT and CDR2 YNNKEL were looked up in the germline V gene (reference sequence). Taken from cysteine to phenylalanine, the CDR3 has 13 residues. Solely the CDR3 DNA is kept, with 39 bases framed from the first base.

Concerning this clone itself: Its target antigen remains unknown. Per-base quality was not reported, and no clone a single base away is much larger than it.

Material: blood. This TCR was sampled from a man aged 25-45 years in good health. The chain is made from TRBV3-1 (or the pseudogene TRBV3-2) and TRBJ2-7; 7 bases in the middle match TRBD2. The CDR3 is CASSQVGGREQYF. The nucleotides read TGTGCCAGCAGCCAAGTGGGGGGGAGGGAGCAGTACTTC.